This T cell receptor (beta chain) emerged from a study of response to subunit inactivated influenza vaccine. Broader study findings: Seasonal influenza vaccination, on each occasion, was suggested by the authors to recruit few new T cells.

MiXCR, applied by TCRdb to the RT-PCR reads, yields one record per CDR3 protein. The sample holds roughly 160,000 distinct CDR3 sequences, around 9.9% seen once. Trimming took 6 bases from V and 4 from J, leaving 9 bases between them. From germline, CDR1 is SNHLY and CDR2 FYNNEI. The CDR3 has 12 residues. On this clonotype itself: Its target is unknown.

Sequencing was performed on non-naive T cells sorted from PBMCs, taken 40 to 50 days after vaccination. V usage is TRBV2 and J usage is TRBJ1-2; no firm D call. The sequence was collected from a man in his forties or fifties who received an inactivated influenza vaccine. Here the CDR3 DNA reads TGTGCCAGCAGGCCGGCGATCTATGGCTACACCTTC. Amino acid sequence: CASRPAIYGYTF.